What follows describes a single TCR beta chain. Its antigen is currently unknown. This sample is part of a study of cytomegalovirus exposure and HLA in healthy donors. Overall study context: According to later analysis, the same platform produced the 100 to 150 validation and 666 first-cohort repertoires. Study results and limitations: The classifier, whose performance was assessed in both the original and validation cohorts, reportedly diagnosed cytomegalovirus status with high specificity and sensitivity. Researchers counted around 180 TCR beta chains as cytomegalovirus-associated.

Trimming shortened V by 9 bases and J by 6 bases, and 17 bases separated the two germline ends. Germline CDR1 and CDR2: LNHDA and SQIVND (reference sequence). This CDR3 is 14 amino acids long. While the first cohort had several hundred subjects, the donors belonged to the separate validation cohort of roughly 120 subjects. The protocol was immunoSEQ multiplex PCR, while the TCRdb copy is restricted to in-frame clones and leaves out a portion. The profile shows 95,000 to 120,000 clones, approximately 85% of them singletons. The sequence was collected from a woman aged 18-30 years in good health and CMV-seronegative. This sequence joins TRBV19 and TRBJ2-2, with a possible D match to TRBD1 (5 bases). Sequencing used PBMCs. The CDR3: CASPKPGMSGELFF. The CDR3 nucleotides are TGTGCCAGCCCTAAACCAGGGATGTCCGGGGAGCTGTTTTTT.